This T cell receptor beta chain stems from a study of cytomegalovirus exposure and HLA in healthy donors (TCRdb year 2017). Background on the whole study: In an earlier analysis of some 610 of the donors, under 300 Gb of sequence data and 90 million to 120 million unique TCR beta sequences from 150 million to 200 million T cells were reported. Of the 350 to 450 genotyped donors, 81% fell in the genetic ancestry cluster associated with self-reported Caucasian donors. Among 398 genotyped donors of the cohort, an average of roughly 240,000 unique TCR beta nucleotide sequences were sequenced per donor, about a sixth of them non-productive. Donor age, sex, ethnicity and CMV serostatus were collected together with the repertoire data. An earlier analysis of 587 of the donors applied high-throughput TCR beta sequencing to assess whether each TCR beta V gene segment acted as functional or pseudogenic. HLA typing covered class I and class II loci at four-digit resolution. The study used immunosequencing to profile the T cell repertoires of several hundred subjects and linked those repertoires to cytomegalovirus serostatus. Typing coverage varied by locus: about 620-630 donors for A, B, C, DRB1 and DQB1; 500 to 550 for DQA1; approximately 570 for DPA1; approximately 490 for DPB1. An early release that covered roughly 600 HLA-typed donors contained about 300 gigabases of sequencing data and tens of millions of unique TCR sequences. A later analysis re-examined previously published TCR beta repertoires from just over 650 donors and added high-resolution HLA genotyping to investigate patterns of TCR occurrence. All discovery cohort repertoires had been generated using a single sequencing platform. The study aimed to test whether signatures of past pathogen exposure could be identified by cataloging public T cell receptors. Besides the first cohort of approximately 670 subjects, a separate validation cohort made up of over a hundred different subjects was used. The study combined high-throughput TCR immunosequencing, statistical association of individual TCRs with disease status, and machine learning to predict cytomegalovirus infection status. Rather than using new phenotypic data, the later analysis identified candidate immune exposures from TCR beta sequences and from how often those sequences occurred across donors. Several DR-DQ haplotypes were treated as single units for association and clustering because of strong linkage in the cohort. Genome-wide SNP genotypes for about three fifths of the roughly 670 donors were used in a later genetic analysis, which treated that subset as a discovery cohort.

Receptor libraries were prepared by the immunoSEQ multiplex PCR assay. For the multiplex PCR, a mixture combining 60 forward primers for TCR Vbeta segments and 13 reverse primers for TCR Jbeta segments was used. A multiplex PCR assay on genomic DNA amplified the CDR3 region of rearranged TCR beta genes. On the Illumina HiSeq System, the amplified TCR beta libraries were sequenced as 87-base-pair reads. As for how the authors treated the data: Across the 640 or so repertoires, a later analysis counted tens of millions of unique TCR beta chains, 9 million to 14 million of which were shared by at least two donors. Raw reads were error-corrected and collapsed into unique sequences with a nearest-neighbor algorithm that merged closely related sequences to remove PCR and sequencing errors. To assign V, D and J gene segments, CDR3 sequences were aligned to IMGT reference sequences. For a sequence to be retained, a match of at least six nucleotides was required to both a V gene segment and a J gene segment. Rearrangements were classified as productive when the CDR3 lacked stop codons and remained in frame with V and J, and all other rearrangements were classified as non-productive. CDR3 was defined by IMGT convention, running from the second conserved V-encoded cysteine to the conserved J-encoded phenylalanine. The earlier analysis of 587 of the donors excluded sequences that lacked an unambiguous match to a single V gene segment. An earlier analysis of almost 600 of the donors classified V segments as functional when productive rearrangements were above 56.7% and as segregating when the standard deviation between donors was above 5%. A statistical classification framework was built for diagnosing cytomegalovirus status from the catalog of TCR beta chain sequences. V and J gene assignment, in a later analysis, came from comparing TCR nucleotide sequences with IMGT/GENE-DB human TR gene sequences. In a later analysis, CDR3 sequences and most-parsimonious VDJ recombination scenarios were assigned using the TCRdist pipeline. In a later analysis, every TCR beta chain was defined by the combination of its CDR3 amino acid sequence and its V-gene family, and reads without a unique V-gene family were dropped. As a way to deal with suspected cross-contamination and a sequencing artifact, a later analysis dropped approximately 590 nucleotide sequences that were highly shared and had low generation probability. A later analysis calculated a clonal expansion index for each public chain from normalized within-repertoire ranks of inferred template counts. In a later analysis, generation probabilities were computed with a VDJ recombination model fitted to out-of-frame rearrangements, and the resulting probabilities were checked against IGoR. Hypergeometric tests were used in a later analysis to score TCR-TCR, TCR-HLA and TCR-CMV co-occurrence, with a repertoire-size bias correction applied to the TCR pairs. A later analysis estimated false discovery rates by permuting HLA or CMV assignments 20 times. In a later analysis, co-occurring TCRs were grouped using DBSCAN, and TCRdist sequence similarity was added for clustering within HLA-allele-positive subsets. Repertoires with fewer than 30,000 or more than 120,000 public chains were left out of co-occurrence clustering, as were five repertoires with anomalous nucleotide sharing. The table comes from immuneACCESS by way of TCRdb, which keeps in-frame sequences with V and J called. Part of the clones is missing from these tables; in studies checked, under half for an unresolved V gene and the rest for unknown reasons. V, J and clone size are those of that table, while D and trimming were read from the DNA. This sample gives about 97,000 clones in total; about four fifths of them show up just once. The top ten hold approximately 2.1% of the sample.

Study-level results and caveats: A later analysis reported that several top co-occurrence clusters appeared linked to parvovirus B19, influenza, CMV and Epstein-Barr virus. In an earlier analysis of some 550 of the donors, most TCR beta V segments were observed in productive rearrangements about 87% or about 30% of the time, broadly matching IMGT annotations. Immune exposure information for the cohort was limited to CMV serostatus. In a later analysis, some 17,000 TCR beta sequences were associated with specific HLA alleles at a false discovery rate of 0.05. When HLA alleles, especially DR and DQ, strongly co-occurred, attributing TCR associations to individual alleles was difficult. According to a later analysis, most CMV-associated TCR beta chains appeared to be HLA-restricted, and the HLA associations seemed to be driven largely by CMV exposure. The 87-base-pair reads could not distinguish some IMGT-functional V segments, including TRBV6-2 and TRBV6-3, so those segments were excluded. In a later genetic analysis, a missense DCLRE1C variant was associated with V-gene and J-gene trimming of TCR beta chains, and the association was replicated in an independent cohort. Most TCR sequences were seen in very few donors, while some public TCRs were found in many individuals. It was suggested by the authors that the approach could potentially be generalized to other disease states and immunological phenotypes. The study gave a list of under 200 TCR beta chains associated with cytomegalovirus. Because some donors lacked HLA typing at each locus, the association tests relied only on the typed subset. The classifier was reported to diagnose cytomegalovirus status with high specificity and sensitivity in both the original and validation cohorts. A few of the identified cytomegalovirus-associated TCR beta chains were confirmed in vitro to be specific for cytomegalovirus antigens. A cluster of highly shared sequence variants was judged likely to be a technical artifact of the sequencing pipeline. A further reported finding was that TCR beta sequences accurately predicted the HLA-A and HLA-B alleles for most subjects in the first cohort. Correlated functional status among segregating V segments might reflect linkage disequilibrium, but an unknown experimental factor could not be ruled out. Roughly uniform sequencing depth across donors was assumed in presence/absence analyses, although this assumption may not hold. A later analysis found that HLA-associated TCR beta chains were more clonally expanded and had lower generation probabilities than equally common non-associated chains. In a later genetic analysis, fewer N-insertions in productive TCRs were reported among donors in an Asian-associated ancestry cluster than the roughly 640-donor mean. Because counts were too low, 15 or so rarely observed V segments, including chromosome 9 orphons, were excluded from the earlier analysis of several hundred of the donors. A later analysis found that TCR association rates varied across HLA loci, with DRB1 alleles showing the most associated TCRs and HLA-C alleles the fewest. Only TCR beta chains were sequenced in this cohort, and the absence of alpha or paired-chain data limited detectable features.

CDR3 length: 14 amino acids, cysteine to phenylalanine. Just the 42-base CDR3 DNA is kept, in frame starting at base 1. The V end gives up 1 base and the J end 4 bases, leaving 5 bases in the junction not matched to a gene. CDR1 SQVTM and CDR2 ANQGSEA were looked up in the germline V gene. In total, over 600 healthy bone marrow donors made up the cohort. Cohort members were all nominally healthy when sampled, although unrecorded immune exposures were likely present. The donor tested CMV seronegative, placing the donor among the 350 or so seronegative members of the cohort. A peripheral blood sample was collected from each donor, and TCR beta sequencing was performed on peripheral blood mononuclear cells. The Qiagen DNeasy Blood Extraction Kit was used to extract genomic DNA from the blood cell samples. With regard to this clone: Its specific antigen is unknown. Per-nucleotide qualities are absent, and no much larger clonotype sits a single base away.

The TCR was taken from a woman aged 40 to 55 in good health and CMV-seronegative. The sequence is built from TRBV29-1 and TRBJ1-1; 8 middle bases align to TRBD1. Sequenced material: PBMCs. Here the CDR3 is given as CSVEVQGAGTEAFF. The nucleotides are TGCAGCGTTGAAGTCCAGGGGGCAGGCACTGAAGCTTTCTTT. Reference TRBV29-1 and TRBJ1-1 genes cover what lies past the CDR3, so the full variable domain is SAVISQKPSRDICQRGTSLTIQCQVDSQVTMMFWYRQQPGQSLTLIATANQGSEATYESGFVIDKFPISRPNLTFSTLTVSNMSPEDSSIYLCSVEVQGAGTEAFFGQGTRLTVV.